The 22 T cell receptor beta chains presented below share a single source sample, sequenced in a study of blood T cell repertoires in COVID-19. Some clones are missing from TCRdb's copy, which holds only in-frame ones; the method was immunoSEQ multiplex PCR. The table has about 190,000 clones, roughly 85% seen once. Sequenced sample: peripheral blood. The receptors shown here come from a man aged 55 to 70 with active or convalescent COVID-19.

The V and J genes are TRBV25-1 and TRBJ1-1; 7 nucleotides agree with TRBD1. The junction had 3 bases not matched to a gene; V was cut back by 4 bases and J by 1 base. The CDR3 covers 14 residues. Germline loops: CDR1 MGHDK, CDR2 SYGVNS. CDR3 nucleotides: TGTGCCAGCAGTGGTCAGGGGGAGAACACTGAAGCTTTCTTT. Translation: CASSGQGENTEAFF.

The V and J genes are TRBV4-1 and TRBJ2-3, with TRBD2 identical over 10 bases. The CDR3 contains 16 residues. Germline trimming cut 4 bases from V and 0 bases from J; bases unmatched to any gene: 4. Germline V gene lookup returns CDR1 MGHRA and CDR2 YSYEKL. CDR3 sequence: CASSLAGGRSTDTQYF. CDR3 bases: TGCGCCAGCAGCCTAGCGGGGGGAAGGAGCACAGATACGCAGTATTTT.

The V and J genes are TRBV9 and TRBJ2-1; D possibly corresponds to TRBD1 (6 bases). Germline V gene data show CDR1 as SGDLS and CDR2 as YYNGEE. The V end lost 0 bases, the J end lost 1 base, and 11 bases lay between the germline ends. There are 16 residues in the CDR3. CDR3 bases: TGTGCCAGCAGCGTAGGAGGGGGTCAGTCCTACAATGAGCAGTTCTTC. The encoded protein is CASSVGGGQSYNEQFF.

This sequence joins TRBV18 and TRBJ2-1, with D possibly TRBD2 on 6 matching bases. Trimming took off 5 bases at V and 8 bases at J, with 13 bases between the two ends. Looked up from germline, CDR1 is KGHSH and CDR2 is LQKENI. This CDR3 region has 13 residues. The CDR3 loop reads CASSASSDDEQFF. The CDR3 region has the DNA TGTGCCAGCTCAGCATCTAGCGACGATGAGCAGTTCTTC.

The chain carries TRBV3-1 (or the pseudogene TRBV3-2) and TRBJ1-3, with TRBD1 matching 8 bases. Germline trimming cut 3 bases from V and 0 bases from J; bases unmatched to any gene: 1. Germline V CDR1 and CDR2: LGHDT, YNNKEL (reference sequence). This CDR3 is built from 15 residues. In nucleotides, the CDR3 is TGTGCCAGCAGCCAGCAGGGGGCCTCTGGAAACACCATATATTTT. Translation: CASSQQGASGNTIYF.

Regarding this clone: Distinct nucleotide sequences in the sample also encode this CDR3. The chain links TRBV2 to TRBJ1-6; D gene ambiguous. CDR1 and CDR2 from the germline V gene are SNHLY and FYNNEI. The CDR3 has 15 amino acids. V was shortened by 0 bases and J by 0 bases, with 3 bases between the two germline ends. CDR3 nucleotide sequence: TGTGCCAGCAGTGAAGCCAGCTCCTATAATTCACCCCTCCACTTT. It encodes CASSEASSYNSPLHF.

The chain combines TRBV4-1 with TRBJ2-7, with 9 bases that match TRBD1. CDR3 length equals 16 residues. The V gene's germline CDR1 is MGHRA and CDR2 YSYEKL. V lost 3 bases and J lost 3; bases outside the gene matches: 9. The DNA of the CDR3 is TGCGCCAGCAGCCAGCTGTCCGGACAGGGGATCTACGAGCAGTACTTC. Amino acid sequence: CASSQLSGQGIYEQYF.

The chain couples TRBV9 to TRBJ1-1, with TRBD1 matching 12 bases. V gave up 3 bases and J gave up 4 bases; unmatched junction bases: 10. The CDR3 is made up of 17 amino acids. Per germline, CDR1 SGDLS and CDR2 YYNGEE. DNA for the CDR3: TGTGCCAGCAGCGCCGGGACAGGGGGCCGTAGTGGCACTGAAGCTTTCTTT. It is translated as CASSAGTGGRSGTEAFF. Based on the CDR3 plus reference TRBV9 and TRBJ1-1, the full variable domain is DSGVTQTPKHLITATGQRVTLRCSPRSGDLSVYWYQQSLDQGLQFLIQYYNGEERAKGNILERFSAQQFPDLHSELNLSSLELGDSALYFCASSAGTGGRSGTEAFFGQGTRLTVV.

The chain joins TRBV7-3 to TRBJ2-7, with 11 bases identical to TRBD2. Looked up from germline, CDR1 is SGHTA and CDR2 is FQGTGA. This CDR3 is built from 15 residues. Trimming removed 1 base from V and 2 bases from J; junction bases left unmatched: 1. CDR3 DNA: TGTGCCAGCAGCTTAAGTAGCGGGGGGGCCTACGAGCAGTACTTC. Translation gives CASSLSSGGAYEQYF.

This rearrangement joins TRBV10-3 to TRBJ1-6; weak D call: TRBD1 (6 bases). Germline CDR1 ENHRY, CDR2 SYGVKD. V lost 2 bases and J 8 bases, leaving 13 bases between the germline ends. The CDR3 has 15 amino acids. Written as DNA, the CDR3 is TGTGCCATCAGTGAGGGAGGGGGGGCCTATTCACCCCTCCACTTT. The encoded protein is CAISEGGGAYSPLHF.

The chain recombines TRBV7-3 with TRBJ2-2; 8 bases fit TRBD2. Germline values: CDR1 SGHTA, CDR2 FQGTGA. Trimming cost V 4 bases and J 5 bases; bases outside gene matches: 6. The length of the CDR3 is 15 residues. CDR3 in amino acids: CASSYIAGNTGELFF. Here the CDR3 DNA reads TGTGCCAGCAGCTATATAGCGGGGAATACCGGGGAGCTGTTTTTT.

The chain is built from TRBV4-2 and TRBJ1-3, with 7 bases aligning to TRBD1. The CDR3 is 15 residues long. Germline V gene sequence: CDR1 LGHNA, CDR2 YNFKEQ. J lost 0 bases, V lost 4 bases, and 3 bases had no gene match. The CDR3 region has the DNA TGTGCCAGCAGCCGGACAGGCCTCTCTGGAAACACCATATATTTT. Protein product: CASSRTGLSGNTIYF.

The J gene is TRBJ2-2, the V gene TRBV5-1; no reliable D call. V lost 6 bases to trimming and J lost 4 bases, with 16 bases between them. Germline V CDR1 and CDR2: SGHRS, YFSETQ. The CDR3 length is 15 residues. The chain's CDR3 is CASNPGFGGTGELFF. DNA of the CDR3: TGCGCCAGCAATCCCGGGTTTGGTGGCACCGGGGAGCTGTTTTTT.

This clone showed up just a few times. The V call is TRBV7-9, the J call TRBJ2-6; 8 bases agree with TRBD1. The V gene's germline CDR1 is SEHNR and CDR2 FQNEAQ (reference sequence). The length of the CDR3 is 19 residues. V lost 3 bases to trimming and J lost 0 bases; unmatched junction nucleotides: 10. The CDR3 is CASSLGRTGIFSGANVLTF. The CDR3 region has the DNA TGTGCCAGCAGCTTGGGTCGGACAGGGATCTTCTCTGGGGCCAACGTCCTGACTTTC. The whole variable domain, remainder taken from reference TRBV7-9 and TRBJ2-6, is DTGVSQNPRHKITKRGQNVTFRCDPISEHNRLYWYRQTLGQGPEFLTYFQNEAQLEKSRLLSDRFSAERPKGSFSTLEIQRTEQGDSAMYLCASSLGRTGIFSGANVLTFGAGSRLTVL.

This clone was observed a few times. The chain employs TRBV3-1 (or the pseudogene TRBV3-2) and TRBJ2-2; perhaps TRBD2 as D (6 bases). Trimming took 0 bases from V and 4 from J, leaving 12 bases between them. The germline V gene has CDR1 LGHDT and CDR2 YNNKEL (reference sequence). The CDR3 contains 16 residues. This chain's CDR3 is CASSQEPGVGTGELFF. The CDR3 coding sequence is TGTGCCAGCAGCCAAGAACCGGGGGTCGGCACCGGGGAGCTGTTTTTT.

J is TRBJ1-1 and V is TRBV18; 8 nucleotides align to TRBD1. The V gene end was trimmed by 3 bases and the J gene end by 6 bases; junction bases not matched to a gene: 12. CDR3 length equals 16 residues. Germline CDR1 KGHSH, CDR2 LQKENI. For the CDR3, the DNA is TGTGCCAGCTCACCGCTACAGGGGGTAGGGACGCCTGAAGCTTTCTTT. Translating it yields CASSPLQGVGTPEAFF.

DNA for the CDR3: TGCGCCAGCAGCATAGGGGTCCCCTTATCCTACGAGCAGTACTTC. This encodes CASSIGVPLSYEQYF. V gene TRBV5-1 combines with J gene TRBJ2-7, with D possibly matching TRBD1 (5 bases). Germline V gives CDR1 SGHRS, CDR2 YFSETQ. Trimming left V 4 bases short and J 1 base short, with 15 bases between. The CDR3 is 15 amino acids.

This sequence joins TRBV28 and TRBJ1-4; D unclear. This CDR3 region has 14 residues. Trimming stripped 6 bases from V and 7 bases from J, with 15 bases between. CDR1 and CDR2 (germline): MDHEN, SYDVKM. The CDR3 loop reads CASSLGREVEKLFF. The CDR3 region has the DNA TGTGCCAGCAGCCTAGGGAGGGAAGTTGAAAAACTGTTTTTT.

The CDR3 reads CASSEPRTGLPPTGELFF. CDR3 DNA sequence: TGTGCCAGCAGTGAGCCACGGACAGGCCTACCCCCGACCGGGGAGCTGTTTTTT. The V call is TRBV6-1, the J call TRBJ2-2; 7 nucleotides agree with TRBD1. Germline-derived CDR1 and CDR2 are MNHNS and SASEGT. Germline trimming cut 3 bases from V and 5 bases from J; bases unmatched to any gene: 15. CDR3 length equals 18 residues.

The V gene is TRBV5-1, the J gene TRBJ1-2, with 8 bases lining up with TRBD1. CDR1 and CDR2 from the germline V gene are SGHRS and YFSETQ. The CDR3 has 13 residues. V gave up 2 bases and J gave up 7 bases; unmatched junction bases: 4. The CDR3: CASSFGQGAGYTF. The DNA of the CDR3 is TGCGCCAGCAGCTTTGGACAGGGTGCTGGCTACACCTTC.

The genes are TRBV5-1 and TRBJ1-6, with D uncertain. This CDR3 spans 15 amino acids. V lost 3 bases and J 7 bases, leaving 14 bases between the germline ends. CDR1 and CDR2 (germline): SGHRS, YFSETQ. In DNA, the CDR3 is TGCGCCAGCAGCTCAGCCGACAACCGCAATTCACCCCTCCACTTT. Protein product: CASSSADNRNSPLHF.

This clone was seen just once. The V call is TRBV19, the J call TRBJ1-1; tentative D call: TRBD1 (5 bases). Germline V CDR1 and CDR2: LNHDA, SQIVND (reference sequence). V was shortened by 6 bases and J by 9 bases, with 26 bases between the two germline ends. The CDR3 is 16 residues long. For the CDR3, the DNA is TGTGCCAGTAGCCCCTACAGTGCGGGGACCGCGAATCAAGCTTTCTTT. Its protein product is CASSPYSAGTANQAFF.